The rows below give T cell receptor beta chains drawn from one sample of a study of blood T cell repertoires in COVID-19. Measured with immunoSEQ multiplex PCR; TCRdb has only the in-frame clones, and not every one. The data hold around 250,000 clones, with approximately 90% observed a single time. Sequencing was done on a sample of peripheral blood. These receptors were taken from a man younger than 35 with active or convalescent COVID-19. Each CDR3 is given with its conserved first and last residue.

j_call,v_call,cdr3_aa
TRBJ1-4,TRBV29-1,CSVEDMMPGKLFF
TRBJ1-2,TRBV6-5,CASSPQDREGGYTF
TRBJ2-3,TRBV21-1,CASSKSFGGLLGTDTQYF
TRBJ1-1,TRBV7-9,CASSPPGGGAFF
TRBJ2-7,TRBV30,CAWSVWGLADEQYF
TRBJ2-7,TRBV30,CACADSSYEQYF
TRBJ1-5,TRBV6-5,CASSLGRGQRTQHF
TRBJ1-5,TRBV6-6,CASSFGQGDNQPQHF
TRBJ1-1,TRBV7-9,CASLRDRGNTEAFF
TRBJ1-6,TRBV6-5,CATAFRDYNSPLHF
TRBJ2-3,TRBV20-1,CSAQKQGGGGF
TRBJ1-5,TRBV4-2,CASSQGVQSSNQPQHF
TRBJ2-7,TRBV14,CASSPQTGGYEQYF
TRBJ2-2,TRBV3-1/TRBV3-2,CASSQDPLVAGDPGELFF
TRBJ1-5,TRBV19,CASSIVRQTGVYQPQHF
TRBJ2-4,TRBV24-1,CATSDPGETGNIQYF
TRBJ1-4,TRBV7-2,CASSLTGLGEKLFF
TRBJ1-2,TRBV12-3/TRBV12-4,CASNSGNRGYTF
TRBJ2-7,TRBV5-1,CASSWGQGGFYEQYF
TRBJ1-2,TRBV9,CASSVGEGLYGYTF
TRBJ1-5,TRBV10-1,CASSPDRGSNQPQHF
TRBJ1-2,TRBV6-5,CASSRSGVRGYTF
TRBJ1-1,TRBV6-5,CASSRLQYTEAFF
TRBJ2-3,TRBV7-8,CASTTWGLAGAGGTDTQYF
TRBJ2-7,TRBV5-4,CASSFGSGYEQYF
TRBJ1-1,TRBV5-1,CASSRGQGYTEAFF
TRBJ2-7,TRBV3-1/TRBV3-2,CASSQEASYEQYF
TRBJ1-2,TRBV4-3,CASSHGASGYTF
TRBJ1-6,TRBV30,CAWSVTGIGASPLHF
TRBJ2-3,TRBV28,CASLPGASGNSATQYF
TRBJ1-5,TRBV5-1,CASSEGQGSQPQHF
TRBJ2-2,TRBV27,CASRPLQGPPNTGELFF
TRBJ1-1,TRBV29-1,CSLSRQGEAFF
TRBJ2-1,TRBV7-9,CASSFLTWGGTGKNEQFF
TRBJ2-5,TRBV7-2,CASSQSGQETQYF
TRBJ2-7,TRBV5-1,CASSLGTDIYEQYF
TRBJ2-7,TRBV5-4,CASSSYNSGGSYEQYF
TRBJ1-2,TRBV30,CAWSVPTGYGYTF
TRBJ2-2,TRBV11-2,CASSFVQGSGELFF
TRBJ1-2,TRBV29-1,CSVQGQGYGYTF
TRBJ2-7,TRBV28,CASRSESYEQYF
TRBJ2-7,TRBV12-5,CASGLGGPYEQYF
TRBJ2-1,TRBV6-2/TRBV6-3,CASSYSGLGAIPNEQFF
TRBJ2-1,TRBV6-6,CASSRLPPGTDNNEQFF